The 28 T cell receptor beta chains in this list originate from one sample, sequenced in a study of cytomegalovirus exposure and HLA in healthy donors. Primers: 60 Vbeta forward and 13 Jbeta reverse. The repertoire was sequenced with immunoSEQ multiplex PCR; TCRdb's copy has only in-frame clones and lacks some. The sample data list about 67,000 clones. Sequencing was performed on PBMCs. The receptors derive from a man aged 25 to 40 in good health and CMV-seropositive.

J is TRBJ2-1 and V is TRBV7-6; 11 bases are a match to TRBD2. The CDR3 runs 16 residues. Germline loops: CDR1 SGHVS, CDR2 FNYEAQ. With V trimmed by 6 bases and J by 2 bases, 6 bases remained unmatched. CDR3 DNA: TGTGCCAGCAGTCGGACTAGCGGGCCGCCCTACAATGAGCAGTTCTTC. It encodes CASSRTSGPPYNEQFF.

The chain recombines TRBV6-5 with TRBJ1-6; possible D gene TRBD1, 5 bases. Germline assignment: CDR1 MNHEY and CDR2 SVGAGI. The CDR3 is 13 residues long. V shed 8 bases and J shed 6 bases, with 11 bases lying between them. In nucleotides, the CDR3 is TGTGCCAGCGGTCTTCAGGGTAATTCACCCCTCCACTTT. It codes for CASGLQGNSPLHF.

The J gene is TRBJ2-5, the V gene TRBV4-2, with 11 bases that match TRBD2. The CDR3 extends over 16 amino acids. The germline CDR1 and CDR2 sequences are LGHNA and YNFKEQ. The ends lost 0 bases at V and 5 bases at J; junction bases unmatched: 5. CDR3 in amino acids: CASSQEVAGGTETQYF. The CDR3 DNA is TGTGCCAGCAGCCAAGAGGTAGCGGGGGGGACGGAGACCCAGTACTTC.

The chain uses TRBV6-6 and TRBJ1-1, with D tentatively TRBD1 (5 bases). V lost 7 bases and J lost 3, with 9 bases in between. The CDR3 is made up of 12 amino acids. From germline, CDR1 is MNHNY and CDR2 SVGAGI (reference sequence). Here the CDR3 reads CASTKGYTEAFF. The DNA of the CDR3 is TGTGCCAGCACTAAGGGGTACACTGAAGCTTTCTTT.

V usage is TRBV25-1 and J usage is TRBJ2-7; a possible D gene is TRBD1 (6 bases). Trimming removed 3 bases from V and 2 bases from J, with 14 bases in between. In germline, CDR1 is MGHDK, CDR2 SYGVNS. The CDR3 sequence is 15 residues long. DNA for the CDR3: TGTGCCAGCAGTGATCCAGGGGCCCTAACCTACGAGCAGTACTTC. Its protein is CASSDPGALTYEQYF.

This rearrangement joins TRBV30 to TRBJ1-6, with D possibly being TRBD1 (5 bases). The V end was cut by 4 bases, the J end by 7 bases, with 20 bases between. Germline V gene lookup returns CDR1 GTSNPN and CDR2 SVGIG (reference sequence). This CDR3 region has 16 residues. CDR3 protein: CAWNFFGGVGNSPLHF. The DNA for the CDR3 is TGTGCCTGGAATTTCTTCGGGGGAGTCGGAAATTCACCCCTCCACTTT.

The CDR3 protein is CAWAPVRGTEAFF. The CDR3 DNA is TGTGCCTGGGCTCCCGTAAGGGGTACTGAAGCTTTCTTT. V gene TRBV30 combines with J gene TRBJ1-1; possible D gene TRBD1, 5 bases. The CDR3 extends over 13 amino acids. The germline gives CDR1 GTSNPN, CDR2 SVGIG (reference sequence). The V and J ends lost 5 bases and 5 bases respectively, with 15 bases between them.

The chain carries TRBV6-1 and TRBJ2-7; D unclear. V dropped 7 bases and J dropped 0 bases, with 13 bases sitting between them. There are 14 residues in the CDR3. Germline V gene data show CDR1 as MNHNS and CDR2 as SASEGT. This CDR3 reads CASTTVWSSYEQYF. The CDR3 region has the DNA TGTGCCAGCACTACCGTTTGGAGCTCCTACGAGCAGTACTTC.

Concerning this clone: One junction end does not reproduce the germline sequence, and a read error may be involved. The rearrangement links TRBV2 to TRBJ2-3; a weak D match, TRBD2 (6 bases). The CDR3 covers 14 residues. Germline-derived CDR1 and CDR2 are SNHLY and FYNNEI. In DNA, the CDR3 is TGTGCCAGCAGTCGGGGGTCTAGCACAGATAAGCAGTATTTT. This encodes CASSRGSSTDKQYF.

This sequence joins TRBV10-3 and TRBJ2-7; D gene uncertain. With 0 bases removed from V and 3 bases from J, the gap between germline ends came to 9 bases. CDR3 length: 14 residues. Germline CDR1 ENHRY, CDR2 SYGVKD. The DNA for the CDR3 is TGTGCCATCAGTGAGTCCTTACAGATCTACGAGCAGTACTTC. Protein product: CAISESLQIYEQYF.

The chain carries TRBV6-5 and TRBJ2-1; 7 bases match TRBD1. The germline CDR1 and CDR2 sequences are MNHEY and SVGAGI. V gave up 5 bases and J gave up 10 bases; unmatched junction bases: 8. This CDR3 is built from 13 residues. In nucleotides, the CDR3 is TGTGCCAGCAGTGAGGAGACAGGGAACGAGCAGTTCTTC. Protein product: CASSEETGNEQFF.

V is TRBV19 and J is TRBJ1-1; D uncertain. Deletions cut 7 bases from V and 0 bases from J, with 9 bases between. Germline V gene sequence: CDR1 LNHDA, CDR2 SQIVND (reference sequence). The CDR3 covers 13 residues. The CDR3 reads CASTERVNTEAFF. The DNA of the CDR3 is TGTGCCAGTACAGAACGGGTGAACACTGAAGCTTTCTTT.

V usage is TRBV30 and J usage is TRBJ2-3; weak D call: TRBD2 (6 bases). This CDR3 spans 14 amino acids. Trimming left V 2 bases short and J 1 base short, with 10 bases between. Germline-derived CDR1 and CDR2 are GTSNPN and SVGIG (reference sequence). The CDR3 nucleotides are TGTGCCTGGAGTTATGCTAGCGGCACAGATACGCAGTATTTT. This sequence encodes CAWSYASGTDTQYF.

About this clone itself: One end of the junction is discordant with germline, which a read error may explain. The gene calls are TRBV5-1 and TRBJ1-1, with 8 nucleotides matching TRBD1. The CDR3 extends over 16 amino acids. Germline assignment: CDR1 SGHRS and CDR2 YFSETQ. CDR3 nucleotide sequence: TGCGCCAGCAGCCCCGGACAGGGAATAATGAACGCTGAAGCTTTCTTT. This gives the protein CASSPGQGIMNAEAFF. Drawing the rest from reference TRBV5-1 and TRBJ1-1, the complete variable domain is KAGVTQTPRYLIKTRGQQVTLSCSPISGHRSVSWYQQTPGQGLQFLFEYFSETQRNKGNFPGRFSGRQFSNSRSEMNVSTLELGDSALYLCASSPGQGIMNAEAFFGQGTRLTVV.

The V and J genes are TRBV9 and TRBJ2-2; 10 nucleotides agree with TRBD2. Looked up from germline, CDR1 is SGDLS and CDR2 is YYNGEE. This CDR3 contains 16 residues. After removal of 4 bases from V and 1 base from J, the junction contained 4 bases not matched to a gene. The CDR3 nucleotides are TGTGCCAGCAGCTTACGGACTAGCGGGAACACCGGGGAGCTGTTTTTT. As protein: CASSLRTSGNTGELFF.

The chain is built from TRBV6-6 and TRBJ1-2, with 9 nucleotides matching TRBD1. Germline-derived CDR1 and CDR2 are MNHNY and SVGAGI (reference sequence). This CDR3 contains 10 residues. J lost 12 bases, V lost 11 bases, and 7 bases had no gene match. The CDR3 DNA sequence: TGTGCCTCCCGGGACAGGGAAAACACCTTC. This encodes CASRDRENTF.

The V call is TRBV5-1, the J call TRBJ2-1; no clear D. V lost 0 bases, J lost 6 bases, and 13 bases lay in between. Germline V gives CDR1 SGHRS, CDR2 YFSETQ. This CDR3 spans 15 amino acids. This CDR3 reads CASSLGSVDTNEQFF. The CDR3 bases are TGCGCCAGCAGCTTGGGTTCAGTTGATACCAATGAGCAGTTCTTC.

The V gene is TRBV5-1, the J gene TRBJ1-3; D possibly corresponds to TRBD1 (5 bases). The CDR3 totals 14 residues. The germline V and J ends were trimmed by 0 bases and 2 bases, with 6 bases remaining between them. Germline lookup yields CDR1 SGHRS and CDR2 YFSETQ. The CDR3 sequence: CASSLEGTGNTIYF. Here the CDR3 DNA reads TGCGCCAGCAGCTTGGAGGGGACTGGAAACACCATATATTTT.

CDR3 in DNA: TGTGCCAGCCGTGGGACAGGGGTCGAGCAGTACTTC. Its translation is CASRGTGVEQYF. The V and J genes are TRBV2 and TRBJ2-7; 10 bases are a match to TRBD1. V gave up 8 bases and J gave up 6 bases; unmatched junction bases: 4. The CDR3 extends over 12 amino acids. Germline V gene sequence: CDR1 SNHLY, CDR2 FYNNEI.

V usage is TRBV6-1 and J usage is TRBJ1-2; D is unclear. V was pared by 1 base and J by 4 bases, with 10 bases between. Germline CDR1 MNHNS, CDR2 SASEGT. The CDR3 is made up of 14 amino acids. This chain's CDR3 is CASSEGGILYGYTF. CDR3 bases: TGTGCCAGCAGTGAAGGTGGTATACTCTATGGCTACACCTTC.

This chain joins TRBV10-3 and TRBJ2-5; 9 nucleotides agree with TRBD2. V gave up 4 bases and J gave up 5 bases; unmatched junction bases: 17. Looked up from germline, CDR1 is ENHRY and CDR2 is SYGVKD. The CDR3 sequence is 18 residues long. CDR3 protein: CAISGHVAGGSGAETQYF. For the CDR3, the DNA is TGTGCCATCAGTGGGCACGTGGCGGGAGGGTCCGGAGCCGAGACCCAGTACTTC.

V is TRBV29-1 and J is TRBJ1-2; D ambiguous. The CDR3 is 13 residues long. The germline V gene encodes CDR1 SQVTM and CDR2 ANQGSEA. Deletions cut 1 base from V and 0 bases from J, with 6 bases between. The DNA for the CDR3 is TGCAGCGTTGAAGGAGGTTCTAACTATGGCTACACCTTC. This translates into CSVEGGSNYGYTF.

The chain is built from TRBV9 and TRBJ1-1, with 9 nucleotides matching TRBD1. The CDR3 totals 15 residues. V shed 2 bases, J shed 4 bases, and the junction held 6 bases outside the gene matches. Germline values: CDR1 SGDLS, CDR2 YYNGEE. This chain's CDR3 is CASSVLGTGITEAFF. The DNA for the CDR3 is TGTGCCAGCAGCGTGCTAGGGACAGGGATCACTGAAGCTTTCTTT.

The V and J genes are TRBV4-1 and TRBJ2-4; D is perhaps TRBD2 (6 bases). From germline, CDR1 is MGHRA and CDR2 YSYEKL. V was trimmed by 0 bases and J by 0 bases, leaving 9 bases between them. This CDR3 has 16 amino acids. This chain's CDR3 is CASSQEQGLAKNIQYF. CDR3 nucleotide sequence: TGCGCCAGCAGCCAAGAGCAGGGACTAGCCAAAAACATTCAGTACTTC.

The V gene is TRBV12-5, the J gene TRBJ2-1, with 8 bases lining up with TRBD2. Germline V gene data show CDR1 as LGHNT and CDR2 as FRNRAP. V dropped 0 bases and J dropped 2; count of bases not matched to a gene: 6. The CDR3 totals 17 residues. The DNA for the CDR3 is TGTGCTAGTGGTTTGGTAGCCCGGCGGGGGGCCTACAATGAGCAGTTCTTC. It encodes CASGLVARRGAYNEQFF. Based on the CDR3 plus reference TRBV12-5 and TRBJ2-1, the full variable domain is DARVTQTPRHKVTEMGQEVTMRCQPILGHNTVFWYRQTMMQGLELLAYFRNRAPLDDSGMPKDRFSAEMPDATLATLKIQPSEPRDSAVYFCASGLVARRGAYNEQFFGPGTRLTVL.

The rearrangement links TRBV6-6 to TRBJ1-4; D remains ambiguous. V was cut by 4 bases and J by 0 bases, with 9 bases left in between. Germline CDR1 MNHNY, CDR2 SVGAGI (reference sequence). This CDR3 has 15 amino acids. CDR3 in amino acids: CASSSYSATNEKLFF. In DNA form, the CDR3 reads TGTGCCAGCAGTTCCTATTCTGCAACTAATGAAAAACTGTTTTTT.

The chain is built from TRBV11-3 and TRBJ2-2, with 10 nucleotides matching TRBD2. V gave up 9 bases and J gave up 4 bases; unmatched junction bases: 17. CDR1 is SGHNT and CDR2 is YENEEA in the germline V gene. This CDR3 contains 18 residues. The CDR3 coding sequence is TGTGCCAGTTCCGCCCGGCTAGCGGGAGAAGGCGGCACCGGGGAGCTGTTTTTT. Translating gives CASSARLAGEGGTGELFF.

About this clone: At one end, the junction sequence differs from germline, possibly due to a read error. The chain carries TRBV19 and TRBJ2-1, with 7 bases aligning to TRBD2. The CDR3 is 15 amino acids. Per the germline V gene, CDR1 is LNHDA and CDR2 is SQIVND (reference sequence). CDR3 sequence reads: CASTTSQSSDNEQFF. The CDR3 DNA sequence: TGTGCCAGTACGACTAGCCAAAGCTCCGACAATGAGCAGTTCTTC. Looking up the rest from reference TRBV19 and TRBJ2-1 gives the full variable domain: DGGITQSPKYLFRKEGQNVTLSCEQNLNHDAMYWYRQDPGQGLRLIYYSQIVNDFQKGDIAEGYSVSREKKESFPLTVTSAQKNPTAFYLCASTTSQSSDNEQFFGPGTRLTVL.